This TCR beta chain comes out of a study of T cells in women clearing cervical HPV infection. Study overall: Case blood drawn at lesion detection; control blood after infection cleared.

Study-wide results and caveats: Unknown T-cell numbers per sample may underlie the richness differences.

Profiled with immunoSEQ multiplex PCR; TCRdb holds only in-frame clones, not every one. Its table lists more than 20,000 clones. The V gene's germline CDR1 is SGHRS and CDR2 YFSETQ. After removal of 6 bases from V and 2 bases from J, the junction contained 4 bases not matched to a gene. The CDR3 is made up of 13 amino acids. In the case of this clone: Its antigen is as yet unknown. The missing CDR3 end, 3 residues past where the read stops, is filled in from the germline J gene.

The sequence derives from a woman aged 18 to 75 with a cervical HPV16 infection that either progressed to CIN3+ or cleared (not recorded which). The genes are TRBV5-1 and TRBJ1-1, with 7 bases identical to TRBD1. The sequenced sample consisted of blood buffy coat. CDR3 loop: CASTPGGNTEAFF. The DNA read from the CDR3 is TGCGCCAGCACGCCAGGGGGTAACACTGAA.